This T cell receptor beta chain was captured in a study of cytomegalovirus exposure and HLA in healthy donors. Findings of the study overall: First-cohort TCR clusters tended to co-occur in the 130 or so validation repertoires, a later analysis found. The study listed 150 to 200 cytomegalovirus-associated TCR beta chains. A classifier reportedly called cytomegalovirus status with high sensitivity and specificity.

Notes on this clone: Its antigen is currently unknown.

The roughly 120-subject validation cohort, separate from the approximately 670-subject first cohort, included the donors. Profiling relied on immunoSEQ multiplex PCR, and the TCRdb table lists in-frame clones only, not all of them. The sample holds hundreds of thousands of clones, about 90% seen once. The trim removed 2 bases at V and 4 bases at J, leaving 18 bases unmatched. Per the germline V gene, CDR1 is LGHNA and CDR2 is YSLEER. CDR3 length: 20 residues. The receptor was isolated from a young man in good health and CMV-seropositive. Sequenced sample: PBMCs. The V call is TRBV4-3, the J call TRBJ1-2; 11 bases are shared with TRBD1. The chain's CDR3 is CASSQKRFGTGGGGSYGYTF. For the CDR3, the DNA is TGCGCCAGCAGCCAAAAACGCTTCGGGACAGGGGGTGGGGGGAGCTATGGCTACACCTTC.